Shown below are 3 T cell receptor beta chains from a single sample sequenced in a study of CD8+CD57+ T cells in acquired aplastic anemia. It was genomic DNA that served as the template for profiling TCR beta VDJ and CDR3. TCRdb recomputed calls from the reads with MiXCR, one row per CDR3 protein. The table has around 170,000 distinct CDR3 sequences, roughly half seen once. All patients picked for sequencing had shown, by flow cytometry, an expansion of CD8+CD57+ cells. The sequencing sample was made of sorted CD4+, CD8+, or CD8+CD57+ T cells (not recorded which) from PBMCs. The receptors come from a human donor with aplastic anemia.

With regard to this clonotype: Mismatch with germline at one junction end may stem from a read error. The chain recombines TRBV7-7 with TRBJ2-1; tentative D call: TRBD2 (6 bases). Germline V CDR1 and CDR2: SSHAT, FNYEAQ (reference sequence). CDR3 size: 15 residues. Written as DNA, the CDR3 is TGTGCTAGCAGCCTAAGCGGAGGGGCCTACAATGAGCAGTTCTTC. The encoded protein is CASSLSGGAYNEQFF.

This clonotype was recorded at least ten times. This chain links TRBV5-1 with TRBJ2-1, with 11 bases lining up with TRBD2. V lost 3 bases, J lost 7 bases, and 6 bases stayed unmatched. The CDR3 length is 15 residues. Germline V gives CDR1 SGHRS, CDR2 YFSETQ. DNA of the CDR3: TGCGCCAGCAGCTCATTAGCGGGAGGGAGGAATGAGCAGTTCTTC. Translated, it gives CASSSLAGGRNEQFF.

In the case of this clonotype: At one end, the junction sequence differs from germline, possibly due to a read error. This CDR3 is CSVAPDLTEQSF. CDR3 DNA sequence: TGCAGCGTTGCACCCGATTTAACTGAGCAGTCCTTC. The chain is built from TRBV29-1 and TRBJ2-1; D remains unclear. Germline V gene data show CDR1 as SQVTM and CDR2 as ANQGSEA. The CDR3 spans 12 residues.